Given below is one T cell receptor (beta chain) in context. The antigen is unknown. The repertoire was sequenced with immunoSEQ multiplex PCR; TCRdb's copy has only in-frame clones and lacks some. The data hold roughly 66,000 clones, with more than 90% observed a single time. The data belong to a study of Tregs in tolerant kidney transplant recipients. Thawed PBMCs were FACS-sorted into unstimulated CD4+CD25+CD127- regulatory T cells, CD4+CD25- non-regulatory cells, CD4 and CD8 cells. Study-wide points: Tregs expanded with activated donor B cells seemed most donor-specific.

J was trimmed by 2 bases and V by 6 bases; bases with no gene match: 6. The CDR3 is 14 amino acids. Germline V gene lookup returns CDR1 SNHLY and CDR2 FYNNEI. The source material was CD8+ T cells from blood, sampled before the transplant. This clonotype was sampled from a human donor who received a combined kidney and bone marrow transplant. The chain uses TRBV2 and TRBJ2-7; 8 bases align to TRBD1. The CDR3 DNA reads TGTGCCAGCAGACCTCCGGGACAGGCCTACGAGCAGTACTTC. Translating gives CASRPPGQAYEQYF.